What follows is one T cell receptor beta chain and its context. This receptor's antigen is unknown. Base qualities were left out, and no much larger clone turns up one base away. Receptors were amplified or captured by the immunoSEQ multiplex PCR assay. As stored in TCRdb, this immuneACCESS dataset retains in-frame rearrangements with V and J assigned. A fraction of the clones does not appear; measured against another copy, unresolved V genes explain less than half of the discrepancy, and the remainder lacks a known reason. For this sample the table gives tens of thousands of clones, of which over 70% were detected only once. In total, the top ten clones hold 22% of the sample. Focal radiation therapy combined with CTLA-4 blockade (ipilimumab) was tested in patients with chemo-refractory metastatic non-small-cell lung cancer. Taken from cysteine to phenylalanine, the CDR3 has 15 residues. Kept here is only the CDR3 DNA, which spans 45 bases and is read in frame from base 1. CDR1 and CDR2 are read off the germline V gene as MNHNS and SASEGT. V and J are trimmed by 4 bases and 5 bases, and the gene matches miss 11 bases of the junction.

The data belong to a study of radiotherapy plus CTLA-4 blockade in lung cancer (dated by TCRdb to between 2018 and 2020). With regard to the full study: Among enrolled patients, 15% to 20% had an objective response and 30% to 35% reached disease control. Broader findings and caveats from the paper: TCR clones derived from tumors expanded in peripheral blood after treatment with radiotherapy and ipilimumab. The strongest predictors of response, as reported, were early dynamic changes in blood T cell clones along with a rise in serum interferon-beta after radiation.

The sample here was peripheral blood, taken from a patient treated with radiotherapy plus ipilimumab. The rearranged chain carries TRBV6-1 and TRBJ2-7; a stretch of 7 junction bases matches TRBD1. This TCR was sampled from a human donor with non-small cell lung cancer whose response to radiotherapy plus ipilimumab could not be evaluated. Some clones in this sample may be carry-over from other donors' samples. The DNA reads TGTGCCAGCAGTGCCGGCAGGGGGATTGTCGACGAGCAGTACTTC. It codes for CASSAGRGIVDEQYF.